The 7 T cell receptor beta chains below come from one sample, sequenced in a study of T cells after posttransplantation cyclophosphamide. The table came from immunoSEQ multiplex PCR; TCRdb's copy has only in-frame clones and leaves some out. This sample comprises 20,000 to 30,000 clones, none seen once only. Sequencing was carried out using PBMCs. The receptors shown here come from a woman in her forties or fifties in good health, CMV-negative, and a related stem cell transplant donor.

This clone appeared many times. This chain joins TRBV27 and TRBJ2-7, with 9 bases matching TRBD1. Germline lookup yields CDR1 MNHEY and CDR2 SMNVEV (reference sequence). The CDR3 is made up of 14 amino acids. V trimming: 2 bases; J trimming: 11 bases; junction bases outside the gene matches: 10. CDR3 amino acids: CASSLGIRDRVEYF. As DNA, the CDR3 is TGTGCCAGCAGTTTAGGGATCCGGGACAGGGTGGAGTACTTC.

The table lists this clone with many counts. The J gene is TRBJ2-7, the V gene TRBV5-1; 8 bases line up with TRBD1. V lost 4 bases to trimming and J lost 2 bases; unmatched junction nucleotides: 2. CDR3 size: 13 residues. Germline CDR1 reads SGHRS; CDR2 reads YFSETQ. The CDR3 region is CASSGQGAYEQYF. Here the CDR3 DNA reads TGCGCCAGCAGCGGACAGGGAGCCTACGAGCAGTACTTC.

This clone was seen more than once but under ten times. V gene TRBV7-9 combines with J gene TRBJ1-6, with TRBD1 matching 8 bases. The CDR3 runs to 15 residues. Trimming cost V 5 bases and J 8 bases; bases outside gene matches: 8. Germline CDR1 and CDR2: SEHNR and FQNEAQ (reference sequence). The CDR3 nucleotides read TGTGCCAGCAGCCAGGACAGGGCGAGGGATTCACCCCTCCACTTT. This codes for CASSQDRARDSPLHF. The entire variable domain, with the rest obtained from reference TRBV7-9 and TRBJ1-6, is as follows: DTGVSQNPRHKITKRGQNVTFRCDPISEHNRLYWYRQTLGQGPEFLTYFQNEAQLEKSRLLSDRFSAERPKGSFSTLEIQRTEQGDSAMYLCASSQDRARDSPLHFGNGTRLTVT.

The chain is built from TRBV4-1 and TRBJ2-5, with a possible D match to TRBD2 (7 bases). Near its end, the DNA agrees better with TRBJ2-7, so the J call may be wrong. Germline CDR1 and CDR2: MGHRA and YSYEKL. The CDR3 has 16 amino acids. CDR3 in amino acids: CASSQEGGASSYEQYF. The CDR3 DNA reads TGCGCCAGCAGCCAAGAGGGGGGGGCATCTTCCTACGAGCAGTACTTC.

This clone was counted many times. The V and J genes are TRBV7-9 and TRBJ2-3; D gene ambiguous. The V end lost 4 bases, the J end lost 5 bases, and 7 bases lay between the germline ends. This CDR3 has 12 residues. CDR1 and CDR2 from the germline V gene are SEHNR and FQNEAQ (reference sequence). The CDR3 reads CASSYRQDTQYF. The CDR3 coding sequence is TGTGCCAGCAGCTACAGACAAGATACGCAGTATTTT.

This clone was seen repeatedly, ten times or more. This chain joins TRBV18 and TRBJ1-1; D unclear. Germline V gives CDR1 KGHSH, CDR2 LQKENI. This CDR3 region has 15 residues. Trimming stripped 3 bases from V and 2 bases from J, with 13 bases between. DNA of the CDR3: TGTGCCAGCTCACCCCCCCAACAGTATAACACTGAAGCTTTCTTT. Translated: CASSPPQQYNTEAFF.

Ten or more counts support this clone. The CDR3 loop reads CASSNRSRPSTDTQYF. The DNA for the CDR3 is TGTGCCAGCAGTAACAGGAGTAGACCTAGCACAGATACGCAGTATTTT. This sequence joins TRBV25-1 and TRBJ2-3, with D possibly TRBD1 on 5 matching bases. The CDR3 contains 16 residues. V lost 5 bases to trimming and J lost 0 bases, with 15 bases between them. Germline V gene sequence: CDR1 MGHDK, CDR2 SYGVNS.